This TCR beta chain was recovered during a study of cytomegalovirus exposure and HLA in healthy donors. Comment on this clone: Its specificity is not known.

Whole-study findings and limits: In a later analysis, HLA-associated beta chains showed higher expansion and lower generation probabilities than comparable chains.

Germline V CDR1 and CDR2: MNHEY, SMNVEV (reference sequence). The CDR3 sequence is 13 residues long. The germline V and J ends were trimmed by 3 bases and 3 bases, with 8 bases remaining between them. A multiplex PCR was run with 60 Vbeta primers and 13 Jbeta primers. Repertoires were generated with immunoSEQ multiplex PCR, while TCRdb's copy carries only in-frame clones and drops some. The sample includes 70,000 to 100,000 clones. The genes are TRBV27 and TRBJ1-1; a possible D gene is TRBD1 (6 bases). The source of this sequence is a girl between 5 and 17 years old in good health and CMV-seropositive. The specimen was PBMCs. For the CDR3, the DNA is TGTGCCAGCAGTTTGACAGGTGACACTGAAGCTTTCTTT. It is translated as CASSLTGDTEAFF.